The 9 T cell receptor beta chains reported below all come from one sample, sequenced in a study of shared clonotypes between healthy human individuals. Terminally differentiated effector memory CD45RA+ cells were excluded from the naive CD8 cells, which were CD45RO-negative and positively selected for CCR7. Produced via immunoSEQ multiplex PCR; TCRdb's table is partial and in-frame only. The repertoire holds just over 2,000,000 clones, about 95% seen once, with roughly 1% in the top ten. Sequencing was done on a sample of naive CD8+ T cells sorted from blood. These receptors were taken from a man between 18 and 35 years old in good health.

The chain couples TRBV30 to TRBJ2-2; D is undetermined. The germline V gene encodes CDR1 GTSNPN and CDR2 SVGIG (reference sequence). The CDR3 consists of 11 residues. V was trimmed by 3 bases and J by 6 bases, leaving 5 bases between them. CDR3 nucleotides: TGTGCCTGGAGAGGACCCGGGGAGCTGTTTTTT. This encodes CAWRGPGELFF.

V and J are TRBV4-1 and TRBJ2-1; 10 nucleotides align to TRBD2. The CDR3 has 16 amino acids. Germline V lookup: CDR1 MGHRA, CDR2 YSYEKL. Germline trimming cut 0 bases from V and 14 bases from J; bases unmatched to any gene: 13. The DNA of the CDR3 is TGCGCCAGCAGCCAAGATTCCAGGGGCCTAGCGGGAGAAGAGTTCTTC. This translates into CASSQDSRGLAGEEFF.

The chain has TRBV9 and TRBJ1-2, with D perhaps TRBD1 (5 bases). Trimming left V 1 base short and J 4 bases short, with 14 bases between. The CDR3 totals 15 residues. Germline V CDR1 and CDR2: SGDLS, YYNGEE. Written as DNA, the CDR3 is TGTGCCAGCAGCGTATCCAACCAGGGCGTCTATGGCTACACCTTC. It is translated as CASSVSNQGVYGYTF.

Only one count was recorded for this clone. This chain joins TRBV5-6 and TRBJ2-7, with TRBD1 matching over 7 bases. Germline V lookup: CDR1 SGHDT, CDR2 YYEEEE. J lost 2 bases, V lost 4 bases, and 9 bases had no gene match. The CDR3 sequence is 15 residues long. The CDR3 protein is CASSPLTGNPYEQYF. CDR3 coding DNA: TGTGCCAGCAGCCCCCTGACAGGGAACCCCTACGAGCAGTACTTC.

V usage is TRBV6-1 and J usage is TRBJ1-4; 9 bases match TRBD1. Germline V gene sequence: CDR1 MNHNS, CDR2 SASEGT. V lost 2 bases, J lost 13 bases, and 11 bases stayed unmatched. The CDR3 length is 15 residues. CDR3 bases: TGTGCCAGCAGTGAAATAGGGGGGACAGGGAATCGACTGTTTTTT. It encodes CASSEIGGTGNRLFF.

The chain employs TRBV10-2 and TRBJ2-7; D remains unclear. There are 11 residues in the CDR3. CDR1 and CDR2 from the germline V gene are WSHSY and SAAADI. V gave up 5 bases and J gave up 4 bases, with 6 bases separating them. Here the CDR3 reads CASSTAYEQYF. As DNA, the CDR3 is TGCGCCAGCAGTACGGCGTACGAGCAGTACTTC.

V is TRBV7-9 and J is TRBJ2-2; D gene unclear. The CDR3 is 15 amino acids. Germline-derived CDR1 and CDR2 are SEHNR and FQNEAQ (reference sequence). V lost 6 bases and J 3 bases, leaving 14 bases between the germline ends. The CDR3 DNA is TGTGCCAGCAGGCCTAGACCTGGGGACACCGGGGAGCTGTTTTTT. As protein: CASRPRPGDTGELFF.

The chain combines TRBV5-1 with TRBJ1-2; possibly TRBD1 for D (6 bases). This CDR3 is 17 amino acids long. Looked up from germline, CDR1 is SGHRS and CDR2 is YFSETQ. The V and J ends lost 5 bases and 0 bases respectively, with 20 bases between them. The chain's CDR3 is CASSFNMDSHANYGYTF. CDR3 coding DNA: TGCGCCAGCAGTTTCAACATGGACAGCCACGCTAACTATGGCTACACCTTC. The entire variable domain, with the rest obtained from reference TRBV5-1 and TRBJ1-2, is as follows: KAGVTQTPRYLIKTRGQQVTLSCSPISGHRSVSWYQQTPGQGLQFLFEYFSETQRNKGNFPGRFSGRQFSNSRSEMNVSTLELGDSALYLCASSFNMDSHANYGYTFGSGTRLTVV.

The rearrangement joins TRBV6-6 to TRBJ2-7; 7 bases agree with TRBD2. The CDR3 sequence is 15 residues long. Trimming took 2 bases from V and 4 from J; bases not matched to a gene: 8. Germline CDR1 is MNHNY and CDR2 is SVGAGI (reference sequence). This chain's CDR3 is CASSYSGGSNYEQYF. CDR3 nucleotides: TGTGCCAGCAGTTACAGTGGCGGGAGTAATTACGAGCAGTACTTC.